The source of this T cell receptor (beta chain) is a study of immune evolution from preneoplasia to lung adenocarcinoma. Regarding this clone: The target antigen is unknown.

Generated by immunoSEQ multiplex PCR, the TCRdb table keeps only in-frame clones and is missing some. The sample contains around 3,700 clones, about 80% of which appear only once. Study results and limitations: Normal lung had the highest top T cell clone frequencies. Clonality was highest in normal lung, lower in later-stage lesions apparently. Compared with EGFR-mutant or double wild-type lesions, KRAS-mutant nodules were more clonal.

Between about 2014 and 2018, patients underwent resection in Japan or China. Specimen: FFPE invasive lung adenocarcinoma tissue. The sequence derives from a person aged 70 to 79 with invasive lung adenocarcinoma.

The chain's CDR3 is CASSTTGGAYEQYF. CDR3 nucleotide sequence: TGTGCCAGCAGCACCACAGGGGGCGCCTACGAGCAGTACTTC. The genes are TRBV5-5 and TRBJ2-7; the match to TRBD1 covers 9 bases. Per the germline V gene, CDR1 is SGHKS and CDR2 is YYEKEE (reference sequence). The CDR3 length is 14 residues. The junction had 4 bases not matched to a gene; V was cut back by 4 bases and J by 2 bases.